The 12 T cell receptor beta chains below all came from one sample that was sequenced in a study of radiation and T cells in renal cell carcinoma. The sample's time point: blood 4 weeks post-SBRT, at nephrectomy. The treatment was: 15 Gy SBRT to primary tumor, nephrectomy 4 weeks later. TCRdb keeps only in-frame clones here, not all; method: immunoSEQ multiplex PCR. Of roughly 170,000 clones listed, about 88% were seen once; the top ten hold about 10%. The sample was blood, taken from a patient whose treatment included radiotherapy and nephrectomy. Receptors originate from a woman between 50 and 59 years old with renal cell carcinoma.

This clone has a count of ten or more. The CDR3 spells CASSPSEGMSGNTIYF. In DNA, the CDR3 is TGTGCCAGCAGCCCCTCGGAGGGGATGTCTGGAAACACCATATATTTT. The V gene is TRBV11-2, the J gene TRBJ1-3, with D maybe TRBD1 (5 bases). Germline V gene sequence: CDR1 SGHAT, CDR2 FQNNGV. The CDR3 sequence is 16 residues long. The V and J ends lost 5 bases and 1 base respectively, with 15 bases between them.

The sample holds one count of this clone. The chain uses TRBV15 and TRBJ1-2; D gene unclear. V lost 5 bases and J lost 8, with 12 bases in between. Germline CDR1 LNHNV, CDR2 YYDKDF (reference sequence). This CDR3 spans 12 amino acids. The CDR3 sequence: CATSDSFLGYTF. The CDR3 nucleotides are TGTGCCACCAGCGATTCGTTCTTAGGCTACACCTTC. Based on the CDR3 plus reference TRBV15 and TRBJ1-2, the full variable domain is DAMVIQNPRYQVTQFGKPVTLSCSQTLNHNVMYWYQQKSSQAPKLLFHYYDKDFNNEADTPDNFQSRRPNTSFCFLDIRSPGLGDTAMYLCATSDSFLGYTFGSGTRLTVV.

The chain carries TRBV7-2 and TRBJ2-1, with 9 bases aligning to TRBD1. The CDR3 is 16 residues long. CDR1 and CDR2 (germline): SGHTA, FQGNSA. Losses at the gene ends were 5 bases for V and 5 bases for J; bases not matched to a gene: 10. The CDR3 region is CASSRNPGQGNNEQFF. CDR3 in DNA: TGTGCCAGCAGCAGAAATCCGGGACAGGGCAACAATGAGCAGTTCTTC.

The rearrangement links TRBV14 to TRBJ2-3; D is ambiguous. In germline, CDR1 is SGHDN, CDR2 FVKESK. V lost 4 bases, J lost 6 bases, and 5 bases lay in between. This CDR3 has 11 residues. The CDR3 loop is CASSLSDTQYF. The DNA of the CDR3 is TGTGCCAGCAGCCTCTCTGATACGCAGTATTTT.

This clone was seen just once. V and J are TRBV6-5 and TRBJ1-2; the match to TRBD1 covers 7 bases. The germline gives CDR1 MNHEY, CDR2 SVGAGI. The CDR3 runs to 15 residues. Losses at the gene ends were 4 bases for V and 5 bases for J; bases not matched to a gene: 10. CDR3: CASSWTGEPTYGYTF. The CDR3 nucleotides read TGTGCCAGCAGTTGGACAGGCGAGCCCACGTATGGCTACACCTTC.

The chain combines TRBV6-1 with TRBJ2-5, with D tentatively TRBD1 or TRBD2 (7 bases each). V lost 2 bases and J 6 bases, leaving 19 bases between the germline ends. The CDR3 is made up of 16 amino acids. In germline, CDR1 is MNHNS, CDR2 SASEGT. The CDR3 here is CASSENAAGGLKTQYF. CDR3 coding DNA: TGTGCCAGCAGTGAAAACGCGGCAGGGGGACTAAAGACCCAGTACTTC.

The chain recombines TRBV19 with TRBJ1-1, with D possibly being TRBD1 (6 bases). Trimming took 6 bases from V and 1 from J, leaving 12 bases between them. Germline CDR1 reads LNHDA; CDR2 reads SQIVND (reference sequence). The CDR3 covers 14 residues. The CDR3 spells CASSTGGANTEAFF. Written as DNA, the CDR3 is TGTGCCAGTAGCACTGGGGGGGCGAACACTGAAGCTTTCTTT.

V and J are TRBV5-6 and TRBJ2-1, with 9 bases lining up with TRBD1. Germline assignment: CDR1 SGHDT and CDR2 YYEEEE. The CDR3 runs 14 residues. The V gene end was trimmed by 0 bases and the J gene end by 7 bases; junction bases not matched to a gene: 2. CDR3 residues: CASSLAGTGNEQFF. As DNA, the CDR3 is TGTGCCAGCAGCTTGGCCGGGACAGGGAATGAGCAGTTCTTC. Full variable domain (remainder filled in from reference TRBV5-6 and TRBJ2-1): DAGVTQSPTHLIKTRGQQVTLRCSPKSGHDTVSWYQQALGQGPQFIFQYYEEEERQRGNFPDRFSGHQFPNYSSELNVNALLLGDSALYLCASSLAGTGNEQFFGPGTRLTVL.

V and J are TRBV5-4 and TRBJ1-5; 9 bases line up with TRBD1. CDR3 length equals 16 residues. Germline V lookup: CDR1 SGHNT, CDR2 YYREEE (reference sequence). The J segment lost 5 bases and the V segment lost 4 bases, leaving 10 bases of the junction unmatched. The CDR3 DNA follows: TGTGCCAGCAGCCTATACGGGACAGGGTCCGATCAGCCCCAGCATTTT. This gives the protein CASSLYGTGSDQPQHF.

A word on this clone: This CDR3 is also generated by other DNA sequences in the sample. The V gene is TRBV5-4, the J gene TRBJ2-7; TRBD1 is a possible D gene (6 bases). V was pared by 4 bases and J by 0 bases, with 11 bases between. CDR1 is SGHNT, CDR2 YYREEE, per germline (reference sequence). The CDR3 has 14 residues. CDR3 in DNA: TGTGCCAGCAGCCTTGACAGGAGCTCCTACGAGCAGTACTTC. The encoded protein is CASSLDRSSYEQYF.

The CDR3 DNA reads as TGTGCCATCAGTAGTGGGGGATACCCTCCAGAGACCCAGTACTTC. Protein product: CAISSGGYPPETQYF. The chain links TRBV10-3 to TRBJ2-5; D tentatively reads TRBD1 or TRBD2 (5 bases each). CDR3 length: 15 amino acids. Trimming left V 5 bases short and J 4 bases short, with 17 bases between. The germline V gene encodes CDR1 ENHRY and CDR2 SYGVKD.

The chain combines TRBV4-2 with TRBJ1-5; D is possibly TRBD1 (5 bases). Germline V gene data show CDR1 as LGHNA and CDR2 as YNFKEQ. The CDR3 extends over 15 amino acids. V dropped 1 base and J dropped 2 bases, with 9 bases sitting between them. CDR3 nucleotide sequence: TGTGCCAGCAGCCAAGGAAGCAGGGGCAATCAGCCCCAGCATTTT. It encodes CASSQGSRGNQPQHF.